The sequence of this T cell receptor (beta chain) was determined in a study of graft-versus-host responses after intestinal transplantation. For the study at large: Each recipient received a multivisceral, liver-intestinal, or isolated intestinal graft. The recipients all started with anti-thymocyte globulin induction and then took tacrolimus and steroids for 3 to 4 years.

Sequencing used immunoSEQ multiplex PCR; TCRdb keeps in-frame clones, though not all of them. The sample consists of around 120,000 clones, over 85% of them appearing once. Study results and caveats: The presence of high graft-versus-host to host-versus-graft clonal ratios in allografts characterized patients with graft-donor T cell macrochimerism.

Regarding this clone: The antigen is undetermined.

The sequencing used unstimulated CD4+ T cells sorted from spleen or lymph node cells, collected before intestinal transplant. This TCR derives from a human donor who received an intestinal transplant.

CDR3 nucleotides: TGTGCCATCAGTCAGGGCTACGAGCAGTACTTC. Amino acid sequence: CAISQGYEQYF. The genes are TRBV10-3 and TRBJ2-7; a possible D gene is TRBD1 (5 bases). The CDR3 extends over 11 amino acids. V was cut by 5 bases and J by 3 bases, with 5 bases left in between. Germline loops: CDR1 ENHRY, CDR2 SYGVKD.